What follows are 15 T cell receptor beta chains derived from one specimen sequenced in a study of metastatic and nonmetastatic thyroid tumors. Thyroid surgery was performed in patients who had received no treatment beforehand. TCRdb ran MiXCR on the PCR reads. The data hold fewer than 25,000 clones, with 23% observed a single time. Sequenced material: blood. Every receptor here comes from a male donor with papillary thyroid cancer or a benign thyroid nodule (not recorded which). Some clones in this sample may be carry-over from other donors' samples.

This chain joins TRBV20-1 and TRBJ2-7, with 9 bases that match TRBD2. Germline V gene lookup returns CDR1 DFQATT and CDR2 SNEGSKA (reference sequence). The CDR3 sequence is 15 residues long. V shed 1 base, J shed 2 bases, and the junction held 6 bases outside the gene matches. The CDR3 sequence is CSARGRRLAAYEQYF. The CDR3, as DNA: TGCAGTGCTAGAGGAAGGAGACTAGCGGCCTACGAGCAGTACTTC.

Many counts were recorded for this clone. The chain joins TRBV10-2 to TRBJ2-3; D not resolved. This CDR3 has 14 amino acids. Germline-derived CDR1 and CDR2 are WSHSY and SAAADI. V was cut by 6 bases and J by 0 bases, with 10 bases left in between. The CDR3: CASREPSSTDTQYF. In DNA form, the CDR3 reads TGCGCCAGCAGGGAACCTTCTAGCACAGATACGCAGTATTTT.

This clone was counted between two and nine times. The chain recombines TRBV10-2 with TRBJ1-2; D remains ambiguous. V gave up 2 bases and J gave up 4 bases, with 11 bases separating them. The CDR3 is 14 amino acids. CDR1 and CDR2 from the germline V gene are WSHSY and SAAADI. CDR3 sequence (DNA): TGCGCCAGCAGTGAGGTCAGCCGGATCTATGGCTACACCTTC. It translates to CASSEVSRIYGYTF.

The CDR3 sequence: CASSFVSRTYEQYF. CDR3 nucleotide sequence: TGTGCCAGCAGTTTCGTTAGCCGAACCTACGAGCAGTACTTC. The V call is TRBV27, the J call TRBJ2-7, with unresolved D. The CDR3 runs to 14 residues. V lost 3 bases and J lost 2, with 11 bases in between. From germline, CDR1 is MNHEY and CDR2 SMNVEV (reference sequence).

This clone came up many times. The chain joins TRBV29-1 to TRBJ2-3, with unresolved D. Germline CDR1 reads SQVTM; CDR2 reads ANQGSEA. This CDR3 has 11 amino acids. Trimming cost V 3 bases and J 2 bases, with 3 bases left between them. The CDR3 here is CSVDYTDTQYF. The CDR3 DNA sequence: TGCAGCGTTGACTACACAGATACGCAGTATTTT.

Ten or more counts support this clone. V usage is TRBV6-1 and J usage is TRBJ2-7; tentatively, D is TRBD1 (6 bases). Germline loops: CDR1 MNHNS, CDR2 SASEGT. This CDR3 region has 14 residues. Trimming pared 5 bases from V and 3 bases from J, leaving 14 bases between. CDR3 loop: CASSHSQGLYEQYF. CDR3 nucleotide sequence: TGTGCCAGCAGTCATTCACAGGGTCTCTACGAGCAGTACTTC.

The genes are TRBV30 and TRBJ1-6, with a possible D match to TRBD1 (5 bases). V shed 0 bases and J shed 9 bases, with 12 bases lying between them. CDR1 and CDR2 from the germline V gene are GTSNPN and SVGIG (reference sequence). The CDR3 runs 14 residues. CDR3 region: CAWSVQGASSPLHF. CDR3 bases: TGTGCCTGGAGTGTACAAGGGGCGAGTTCACCCCTCCACTTT. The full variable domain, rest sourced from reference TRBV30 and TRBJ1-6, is SQTIHQWPATLVQPVGSPLSLECTVEGTSNPNLYWYRQAAGRGLQLLFYSVGIGQISSEVPQNLSASRPQDRQFILSSKKLLLSDSGFYLCAWSVQGASSPLHFGNGTRLTVT.

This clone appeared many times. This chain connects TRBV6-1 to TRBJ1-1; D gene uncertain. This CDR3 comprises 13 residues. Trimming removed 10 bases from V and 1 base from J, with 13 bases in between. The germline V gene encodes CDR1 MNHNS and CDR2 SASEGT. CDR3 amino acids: CAIKSPGNTEAFF. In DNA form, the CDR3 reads TGTGCCATCAAGTCGCCCGGGAACACTGAAGCTTTCTTT.

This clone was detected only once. Here the CDR3 reads CASSATGSSYEQYF. The CDR3 DNA is TGTGCCAGCAGCGCGACGGGGAGCTCCTACGAGCAGTACTTC. V is TRBV5-5 and J is TRBJ2-7; weak D call: TRBD2 (5 bases). Germline loops: CDR1 SGHKS, CDR2 YYEKEE (reference sequence). CDR3 length: 14 residues. Between the trimmed V and J ends, which lost 4 bases and 0 bases, there was a span of 11 bases.

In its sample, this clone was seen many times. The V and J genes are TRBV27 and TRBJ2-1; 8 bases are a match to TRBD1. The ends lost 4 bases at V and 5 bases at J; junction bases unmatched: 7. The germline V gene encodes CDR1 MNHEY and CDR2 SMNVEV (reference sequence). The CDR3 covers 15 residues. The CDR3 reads CASSSGQEMHNEQFF. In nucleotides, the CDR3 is TGTGCCAGCAGTTCGGGACAGGAAATGCACAATGAGCAGTTCTTC.

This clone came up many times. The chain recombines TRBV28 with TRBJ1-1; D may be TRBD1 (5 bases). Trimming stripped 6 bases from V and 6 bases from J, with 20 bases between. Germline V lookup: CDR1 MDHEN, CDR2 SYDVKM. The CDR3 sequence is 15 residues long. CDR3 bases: TGTGCCAGCAGCTCCATGGGGACGGCTGAACCTGAAGCTTTCTTT. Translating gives CASSSMGTAEPEAFF.

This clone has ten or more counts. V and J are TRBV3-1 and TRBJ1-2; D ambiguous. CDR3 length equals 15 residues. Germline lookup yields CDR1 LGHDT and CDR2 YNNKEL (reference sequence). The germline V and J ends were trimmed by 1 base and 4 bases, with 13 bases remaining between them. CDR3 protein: CASSQAAGPPYGYTF. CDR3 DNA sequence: TGTGCCAGCAGCCAAGCTGCCGGGCCACCCTATGGCTACACCTTC.

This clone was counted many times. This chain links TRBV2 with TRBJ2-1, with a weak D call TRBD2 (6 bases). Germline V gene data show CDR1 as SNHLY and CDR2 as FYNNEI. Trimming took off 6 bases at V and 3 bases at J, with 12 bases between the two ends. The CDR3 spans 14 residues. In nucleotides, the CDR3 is TGTGCCAGCAGACTCCGGGAGCGCTACAATGAGCAGTTCTTC. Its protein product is CASRLRERYNEQFF.

The CDR3 region is CASSWSGTGGYEQYF. In nucleotides, the CDR3 is TGCGCCAGCAGCTGGTCCGGGACAGGGGGATACGAGCAGTACTTC. The chain uses TRBV5-1 and TRBJ2-7; 11 positions match TRBD1. CDR1 and CDR2 from the germline V gene are SGHRS and YFSETQ. CDR3 size: 15 residues. J gave up 4 bases and V 3 bases, and 6 bases lay outside the gene matches.

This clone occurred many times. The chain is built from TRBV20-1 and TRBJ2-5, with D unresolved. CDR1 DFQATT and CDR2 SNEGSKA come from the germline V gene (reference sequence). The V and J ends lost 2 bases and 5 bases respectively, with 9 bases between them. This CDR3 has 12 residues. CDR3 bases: TGCAGTGCTAGAACATCCTGGGAGACCCAGTACTTC. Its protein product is CSARTSWETQYF.